In this sample, the clone carrying this T cell receptor beta chain turned up a few times. As yet, its antigen is unknown. From germline, CDR1 is SQVTM and CDR2 ANQGSEA. Trimming took off 5 bases at V and 2 bases at J, with 12 bases between the two ends. This CDR3 spans 13 amino acids. TCRdb re-called the RT-PCR reads through MiXCR, storing one row per CDR3 protein. The top ten hold about 9.3% of the sample, which has about 310,000 distinct CDR3 sequences, 22% seen once. The data stem from a study of response to subunit inactivated influenza vaccine. Findings and limits, study-wide: Authors suggested each seasonal influenza vaccination recruits few new T cells.

Sample: PBMCs from blood, taken around 22 months after vaccination. This TCR was recovered from a man between 50 and 69 years old who received an inactivated influenza vaccine. The chain employs TRBV29-1 and TRBJ1-1; TRBD1 might be the D (6 bases). The CDR3 protein is CSVRETGNTEAFF. DNA for the CDR3: TGCAGCGTTAGAGAGACAGGCAACACTGAAGCTTTCTTT.